This entry lists 20 T cell receptor beta chains sequenced from one sample in a study of OX40 agonist ivuxolimab in advanced cancers. The assay was immunoSEQ multiplex PCR, and TCRdb's table has in-frame clones only and misses some. The sample records 55,000 to 80,000 clones, approximately 84% being singletons. The sample in question was CD4+ or CD8+ T cells sorted from blood, obtained in a trial of the OX40 agonist ivuxolimab. The source is an adult with an advanced solid tumor such as melanoma, head and neck, liver or kidney cancer.

As for this clone: The sample carries other DNA sequences with the same CDR3. The chain is built from TRBV7-2 and TRBJ1-2; 7 bases map to TRBD1. Germline loops: CDR1 SGHTA, CDR2 FQGNSA. This CDR3 contains 14 residues. J was trimmed by 5 bases and V by 0 bases; bases with no gene match: 3. The chain's CDR3 is CASSLAGGSYGYTF. DNA for the CDR3: TGTGCCAGCAGCTTAGCAGGGGGCTCGTATGGCTACACCTTC.

The CDR3 DNA reads as TGTGCCAGCAGCTTAGTCCAGGGTGAGACCCAGTACTTC. Amino acids: CASSLVQGETQYF. This rearrangement joins TRBV7-2 to TRBJ2-5; possible D gene TRBD1, 5 bases. The CDR3 covers 13 residues. CDR1 is SGHTA and CDR2 is FQGNSA in the germline V gene. Trimming shortened V by 1 base and J by 5 bases, and 8 bases separated the two germline ends. The full variable domain, rest sourced from reference TRBV7-2 and TRBJ2-5, is GAGVSQSPSNKVTEKGKDVELRCDPISGHTALYWYRQSLGQGLEFLIYFQGNSAPDKSGLPSDRFSAERTGGSVSTLTIQRTQQEDSAVYLCASSLVQGETQYFGPGTRLLVL.

This chain uses TRBV9 with TRBJ1-3; 8 bases map to TRBD1. V lost 0 bases to trimming and J lost 7 bases; unmatched junction nucleotides: 6. This CDR3 has 15 amino acids. Germline V CDR1 and CDR2: SGDLS, YYNGEE. CDR3 nucleotides: TGTGCCAGCAGCGTAGAAGGAGGACAGGGCAACACCATATATTTT. Translating gives CASSVEGGQGNTIYF.

This rearrangement joins TRBV2 to TRBJ2-2; D is unresolved. The CDR3 is 13 amino acids. Trimming removed 6 bases at V and 3 bases at J, with 8 bases between. The V gene's germline CDR1 is SNHLY and CDR2 FYNNEI. CDR3 nucleotide sequence: TGTGCCAGCAGGGCGCCCTACACCGGGGAGCTGTTTTTT. It yields the protein CASRAPYTGELFF.

The chain couples TRBV7-2 to TRBJ1-2; 7 bases map to TRBD1. Germline-derived CDR1 and CDR2 are SGHTA and FQGNSA. CDR3 length: 18 residues. V lost 4 bases and J lost 0; bases outside the gene matches: 14. In DNA form, the CDR3 reads TGTGCCAGCAGCTCCGTGGGACAGCTCTTTCCCCCTAACTATGGCTACACCTTC. Amino acid sequence: CASSSVGQLFPPNYGYTF.

This clone was observed at least ten times. The V call is TRBV7-9, the J call TRBJ1-2, with TRBD1 matching 10 bases. This CDR3 region has 15 residues. Germline CDR1 and CDR2: SEHNR and FQNEAQ (reference sequence). The V and J ends lost 4 bases and 6 bases, in that order; junction bases with no gene match: 8. CDR3 nucleotides: TGTGCCAGCAGCTCCCCCCGACAGGGGGCCCATGGCTACACCTTC. This sequence encodes CASSSPRQGAHGYTF.

A word on this clone: The junction departs from germline at one end; a sequencing error may be responsible. The J gene is TRBJ2-7, the V gene TRBV7-4, with D unresolved. CDR1 is SGHVT, CDR2 SQSDAQ, per germline. The CDR3 is 12 amino acids. The CDR3 is CVSSAIGYEQYF. The CDR3 DNA sequence: TGTGTCAGCAGCGCGATCGGGTACGAGCAGTACTTC.

This rearrangement joins TRBV10-3 to TRBJ2-5; TRBD1 is a possible D gene (6 bases). Germline V gene data show CDR1 as ENHRY and CDR2 as SYGVKD. The V end was cut by 5 bases, the J end by 0 bases, with 13 bases between. The CDR3 is 15 amino acids. The CDR3 is CAISNAGAYQETQYF. The CDR3 DNA follows: TGTGCCATCAGTAACGCAGGGGCGTACCAAGAGACCCAGTACTTC.

This clone was counted between two and nine times. J is TRBJ1-6 and V is TRBV9; 8 bases match TRBD1. Germline V gene lookup returns CDR1 SGDLS and CDR2 YYNGEE. The CDR3 spans 15 residues. The junction had 8 bases not matched to a gene; V was cut back by 4 bases and J by 8 bases. This chain's CDR3 is CASSSTTGAHSPLHF. The CDR3 DNA follows: TGTGCCAGCAGCTCCACGACAGGGGCCCATTCACCCCTCCACTTT.

CDR3 protein: CASSYPTGTEAFF. Here the CDR3 DNA reads TGTGCCAGCAGTTACCCGACAGGGACTGAAGCTTTCTTT. The chain employs TRBV6-6 and TRBJ1-1; 7 bases are a match to TRBD1. The ends lost 2 bases at V and 5 bases at J; junction bases unmatched: 2. The CDR3 is made up of 13 amino acids. The germline V gene encodes CDR1 MNHNY and CDR2 SVGAGI (reference sequence).

This chain joins TRBV29-1 and TRBJ2-1; TRBD2 matches 8 bases. The CDR3 loop spans 15 amino acids. V lost 8 bases, J lost 0 bases, and 9 bases stayed unmatched. The germline V gene has CDR1 SQVTM and CDR2 ANQGSEA. The CDR3 DNA reads TGCAGCTCACGGGGGGGAGAAGGCTCCTACAATGAGCAGTTCTTC. Protein product: CSSRGGEGSYNEQFF.

This sequence joins TRBV5-4 and TRBJ2-5; tentative D call: TRBD2 (5 bases). V was trimmed by 3 bases and J by 6 bases, leaving 18 bases between them. The V gene's germline CDR1 is SGHNT and CDR2 YYREEE (reference sequence). CDR3 length equals 15 residues. The CDR3: CASSSEGRSGKTQYF. CDR3 DNA: TGTGCCAGCAGCTCCGAGGGCAGGAGTGGGAAGACCCAGTACTTC.

This rearrangement joins TRBV19 to TRBJ1-6, with a tentative D call TRBD1 (6 bases). Trimming pared 3 bases from V and 11 bases from J, leaving 17 bases between. Per the germline V gene, CDR1 is LNHDA and CDR2 is SQIVND (reference sequence). This CDR3 spans 15 amino acids. The CDR3 loop is CASSIQGRERTPLHF. Written as DNA, the CDR3 is TGTGCCAGTAGTATTCAGGGGCGCGAGAGGACACCCCTCCACTTT. Full variable domain (rest looked up from reference TRBV19 and TRBJ1-6): DGGITQSPKYLFRKEGQNVTLSCEQNLNHDAMYWYRQDPGQGLRLIYYSQIVNDFQKGDIAEGYSVSREKKESFPLTVTSAQKNPTAFYLCASSIQGRERTPLHFGNGTRLTVT.

The rearrangement links TRBV9 to TRBJ1-6, with D perhaps matching TRBD1 (6 bases). CDR1 and CDR2 (germline): SGDLS, YYNGEE. The CDR3 loop spans 14 amino acids. Trimming took off 4 bases at V and 8 bases at J, with 13 bases between the two ends. CDR3 amino acids: CASSPRGPDSPLHF. The CDR3 nucleotides are TGTGCCAGCAGCCCACGGGGGCCAGATTCACCCCTCCACTTT.

A note on this clone: One junction end does not reproduce the germline sequence, and a read error may be involved. V and J are TRBV7-7 and TRBJ2-5; TRBD1 might be the D (5 bases). CDR3 length equals 14 residues. Germline CDR1 is SSHAT and CDR2 is FNYEAQ (reference sequence). CDR3 residues: CASSLSGLQETQYF. CDR3 bases: TGTGCTAGCAGCTTATCAGGGCTCCAAGAGACCCAGTACTTC.

The CDR3 nucleotides are TGTGCCAGCAGCCCTTGGACAGGGGACTATGGCTACACCTTC. Protein product: CASSPWTGDYGYTF. The V call is TRBV5-4, the J call TRBJ1-2, with 9 bases identical to TRBD1. The J segment lost 3 bases and the V segment lost 4 bases, leaving 4 bases of the junction unmatched. This CDR3 spans 14 amino acids. From germline, CDR1 is SGHNT and CDR2 YYREEE (reference sequence).

This clone was detected once. In nucleotides, the CDR3 is TGTGCCAGCAGCCTACAGGGATGGCCTGGAGAGCAGTACTTC. Translation gives CASSLQGWPGEQYF. This chain uses TRBV7-2 with TRBJ2-7; a possible D gene is TRBD1 (6 bases). The V end lost 5 bases, the J end lost 7 bases, and 18 bases lay between the germline ends. This CDR3 has 14 residues. Per germline, CDR1 SGHTA and CDR2 FQGNSA.

In its sample, this clone was seen a few times. This chain connects TRBV18 to TRBJ1-5, with 8 bases aligning to TRBD1. CDR1 and CDR2 from the germline V gene are KGHSH and LQKENI. V trimming: 2 bases; J trimming: 10 bases; junction bases outside the gene matches: 7. There are 14 residues in the CDR3. This CDR3 reads CASSPDRTGSPQHF. In DNA, the CDR3 is TGTGCCAGCTCACCAGATCGGACAGGGTCCCCCCAGCATTTT.

This chain connects TRBV7-2 to TRBJ1-2; 8 bases agree with TRBD1. CDR3 length equals 14 residues. The germline V gene encodes CDR1 SGHTA and CDR2 FQGNSA. J gave up 5 bases and V 2 bases, and 4 bases lay outside the gene matches. CDR3 sequence reads: CASSLTGGGYGYTF. DNA for the CDR3: TGTGCCAGCAGCTTAACAGGGGGGGGTTATGGCTACACCTTC.

The chain links TRBV6-5 to TRBJ2-5, with D perhaps matching TRBD1 (6 bases). The J call could be wrong; TRBJ2-7 is a better fit for the DNA end. The CDR3 spans 15 residues. Per the germline V gene, CDR1 is MNHEY and CDR2 is SVGAGI. The CDR3 reads CASSYSPQGGYEQYF. The CDR3 DNA reads TGTGCCAGCAGTTACTCGCCGCAAGGGGGCTACGAGCAGTACTTC.